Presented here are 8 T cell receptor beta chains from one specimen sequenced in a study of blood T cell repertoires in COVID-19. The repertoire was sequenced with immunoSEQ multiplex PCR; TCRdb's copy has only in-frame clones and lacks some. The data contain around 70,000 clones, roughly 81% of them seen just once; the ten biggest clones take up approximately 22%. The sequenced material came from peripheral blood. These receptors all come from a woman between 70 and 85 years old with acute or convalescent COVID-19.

The CDR3: CASSEALVSDFSPLHF. The CDR3 DNA follows: TGTGCCAGCAGTGAAGCGTTGGTTTCGGACTTTTCACCCCTCCACTTT. The chain carries TRBV6-1 and TRBJ1-6; unclear D gene. From germline, CDR1 is MNHNS and CDR2 SASEGT. This CDR3 is 16 amino acids long. V gave up 0 bases and J gave up 9 bases, with 15 bases separating them.

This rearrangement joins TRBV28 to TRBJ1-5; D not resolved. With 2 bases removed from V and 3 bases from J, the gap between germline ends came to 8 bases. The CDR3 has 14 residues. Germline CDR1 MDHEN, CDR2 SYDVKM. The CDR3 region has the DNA TGTGCCAGCAGTTTAGGAGGGATCAATCAGCCCCAGCATTTT. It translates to CASSLGGINQPQHF.

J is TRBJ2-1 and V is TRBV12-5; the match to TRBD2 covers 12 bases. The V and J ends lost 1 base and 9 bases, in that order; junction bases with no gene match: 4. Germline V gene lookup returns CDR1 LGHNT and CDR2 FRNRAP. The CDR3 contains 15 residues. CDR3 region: CASGLGLAGGGEQFF. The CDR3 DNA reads TGTGCTAGTGGTTTGGGGCTAGCGGGAGGGGGTGAGCAGTTCTTC.

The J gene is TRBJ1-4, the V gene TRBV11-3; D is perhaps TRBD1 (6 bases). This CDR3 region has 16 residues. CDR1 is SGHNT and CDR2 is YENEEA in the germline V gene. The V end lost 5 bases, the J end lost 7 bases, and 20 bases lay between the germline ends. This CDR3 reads CASSDPPGTSGEKLFF. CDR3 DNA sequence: TGTGCCAGCAGCGACCCCCCAGGGACATCGGGTGAAAAACTGTTTTTT.

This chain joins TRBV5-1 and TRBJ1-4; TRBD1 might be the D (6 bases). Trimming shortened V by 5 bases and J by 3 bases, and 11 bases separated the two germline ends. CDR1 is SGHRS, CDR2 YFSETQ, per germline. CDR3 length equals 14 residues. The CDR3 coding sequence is TGCGCCAGCAGACAAGGGGGATCTAATGAAAAACTGTTTTTT. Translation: CASRQGGSNEKLFF.

The CDR3 loop is CASSVRRQWAYEQYF. The CDR3 DNA sequence: TGTGCCAGCAGCGTAAGGCGACAGTGGGCCTACGAGCAGTACTTC. The chain carries TRBV9 and TRBJ2-7; maybe TRBD1 (5 bases). Per germline, CDR1 SGDLS and CDR2 YYNGEE. This CDR3 region has 15 residues. V was clipped by 1 base and J by 2 bases, with 13 bases between them.

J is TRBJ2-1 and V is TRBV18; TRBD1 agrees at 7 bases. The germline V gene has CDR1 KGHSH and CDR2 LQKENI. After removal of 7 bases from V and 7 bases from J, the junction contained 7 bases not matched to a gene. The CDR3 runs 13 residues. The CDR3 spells CASLTDRKNEQFF. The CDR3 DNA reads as TGTGCCAGCTTAACGGACAGGAAAAATGAGCAGTTCTTC. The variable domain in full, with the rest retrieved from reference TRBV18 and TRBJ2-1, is NAGVMQNPRHLVRRRGQEARLRCSPMKGHSHVYWYRQLPEEGLKFMVYLQKENIIDESGMPKERFSAEFPKEGPSILRIQQVVRGDSAAYFCASLTDRKNEQFFGPGTRLTVL.

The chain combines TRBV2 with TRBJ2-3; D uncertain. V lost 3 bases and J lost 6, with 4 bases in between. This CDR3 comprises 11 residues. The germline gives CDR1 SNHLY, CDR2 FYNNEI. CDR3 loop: CASSDRDTQYF. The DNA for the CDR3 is TGTGCCAGCAGTGACAGGGATACGCAGTATTTT.